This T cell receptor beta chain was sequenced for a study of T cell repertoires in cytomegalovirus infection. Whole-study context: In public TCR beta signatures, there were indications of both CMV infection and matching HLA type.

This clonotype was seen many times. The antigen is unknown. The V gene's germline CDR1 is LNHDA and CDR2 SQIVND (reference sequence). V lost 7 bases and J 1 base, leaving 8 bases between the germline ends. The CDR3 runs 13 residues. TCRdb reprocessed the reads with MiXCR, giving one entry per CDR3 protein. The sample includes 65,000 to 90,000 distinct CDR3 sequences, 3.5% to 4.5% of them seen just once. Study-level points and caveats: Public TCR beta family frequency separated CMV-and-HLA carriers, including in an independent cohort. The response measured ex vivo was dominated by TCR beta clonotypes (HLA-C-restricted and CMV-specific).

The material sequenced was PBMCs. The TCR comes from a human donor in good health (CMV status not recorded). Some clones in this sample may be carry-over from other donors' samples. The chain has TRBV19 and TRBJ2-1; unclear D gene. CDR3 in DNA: TGTGCCAGTATGGGGTCATCCTACAATGAGCAGTTCTTC. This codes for CASMGSSYNEQFF. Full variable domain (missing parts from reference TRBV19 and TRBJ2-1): DGGITQSPKYLFRKEGQNVTLSCEQNLNHDAMYWYRQDPGQGLRLIYYSQIVNDFQKGDIAEGYSVSREKKESFPLTVTSAQKNPTAFYLCASMGSSYNEQFFGPGTRLTVL.